These 31 T cell receptor beta chains originate from one sample sequenced in a study of OX40 agonist ivuxolimab in advanced cancers. Produced via immunoSEQ multiplex PCR; TCRdb's table is partial and in-frame only. The repertoire holds over 20,000 clones, with approximately 84% as singletons. The sequenced sample was CD4+ or CD8+ T cells sorted from blood, obtained in a trial of the OX40 agonist ivuxolimab. All receptors derive from an adult with an advanced solid tumor such as melanoma, head and neck, liver or kidney cancer.

The chain is built from TRBV10-2 and TRBJ2-1, with 12 bases that match TRBD2. Trimming took 4 bases from V and 6 from J; bases not matched to a gene: 10. The germline CDR1 and CDR2 sequences are WSHSY and SAAADI. This CDR3 spans 17 amino acids. CDR3: CASSGLRLAGGTNEQFF. CDR3 in DNA: TGCGCCAGCAGTGGCCTTCGTCTAGCGGGAGGGACCAATGAGCAGTTCTTC.

The chain is built from TRBV6-6 and TRBJ2-1, with unresolved D. Per germline, CDR1 MNHNY and CDR2 SVGAGI (reference sequence). This CDR3 contains 16 residues. V gave up 5 bases and J gave up 5 bases, with 19 bases separating them. The CDR3 region is CASSPERFSVDNEQFF. The CDR3 bases are TGTGCCAGCAGTCCCGAGCGCTTCTCAGTGGACAATGAGCAGTTCTTC.

The rearrangement links TRBV7-9 to TRBJ1-2; TRBD1 matches at 7 bases. V shed 1 base, J shed 3 bases, and the junction held 2 bases outside the gene matches. This CDR3 is 14 amino acids long. CDR1 is SEHNR and CDR2 is FQNEAQ in the germline V gene (reference sequence). The CDR3 loop reads CASSLEGQYYGYTF. In DNA form, the CDR3 reads TGTGCCAGCAGCTTAGAGGGACAGTACTATGGCTACACCTTC.

The chain is built from TRBV9 and TRBJ2-7; D is undetermined. CDR3 length: 13 residues. The germline V gene has CDR1 SGDLS and CDR2 YYNGEE. V was shortened by 2 bases and J by 1 base, with 7 bases between the two germline ends. The CDR3 region is CASSVGGSYEQYF. The CDR3 nucleotides are TGTGCCAGCAGCGTGGGCGGATCCTACGAGCAGTACTTC.

The chain has TRBV27 and TRBJ2-5, with 7 bases lining up with TRBD1. Losses at the gene ends were 1 base for V and 3 bases for J; bases not matched to a gene: 2. The CDR3 runs 14 residues. Per the germline V gene, CDR1 is MNHEY and CDR2 is SMNVEV (reference sequence). As DNA, the CDR3 is TGTGCCAGCAGTTTATACGGACAGGAAGAGACCCAGTACTTC. It translates to CASSLYGQEETQYF.

The chain carries TRBV13 and TRBJ2-5; 8 bases agree with TRBD1. The V gene end was trimmed by 2 bases and the J gene end by 5 bases; junction bases not matched to a gene: 16. The germline gives CDR1 PRHDT, CDR2 FYEKMQ (reference sequence). This CDR3 contains 18 residues. The CDR3 protein is CASSLTQGATPQEETQYF. The CDR3 DNA is TGTGCCAGCAGCTTAACCCAGGGGGCTACCCCCCAAGAGGAGACCCAGTACTTC.

V and J are TRBV7-9 and TRBJ2-3; TRBD1 or TRBD2 may be the D gene (5 bases each). The CDR3 totals 11 residues. The germline V and J ends were trimmed by 6 bases and 11 bases, with 12 bases remaining between them. The germline V gene has CDR1 SEHNR and CDR2 FQNEAQ (reference sequence). CDR3 loop: CASSTSGGQYF. The CDR3 bases are TGTGCCAGCAGTACCTCTGGGGGGCAGTATTTT.

This chain uses TRBV7-6 with TRBJ2-5; 7 nucleotides agree with TRBD1. The J call could be wrong; TRBJ2-7 is a better fit for the DNA end. The CDR3 extends over 13 amino acids. Germline values: CDR1 SGHVS, CDR2 FNYEAQ. The CDR3 bases are TGTGCCAGCAGCTTATACAGGGGATACGAGCAGTACTTC. Its translation is CASSLYRGYEQYF.

V usage is TRBV7-9 and J usage is TRBJ1-2; D remains unclear. CDR3 length: 14 residues. CDR1 and CDR2 (germline): SEHNR, FQNEAQ (reference sequence). Trimming cost V 3 bases and J 7 bases, with 15 bases left between them. DNA for the CDR3: TGTGCCAGCAGCTTGGCCCGGTTTCCGGGTGGCTACACCTTC. Translated, it gives CASSLARFPGGYTF.

By share of the sample, this clone is medium-sized. V usage is TRBV6-5 and J usage is TRBJ1-2; perhaps TRBD1 as D (5 bases). The length of the CDR3 is 11 residues. CDR1 is MNHEY, CDR2 SVGAGI, per germline. V was pared by 7 bases and J by 10 bases, with 13 bases between. The CDR3 nucleotides read TGTGCCAGCATTCAGGGCACCTCCTACACCTTC. This gives the protein CASIQGTSYTF.

The chain couples TRBV15 to TRBJ1-2, with 10 bases aligning to TRBD1. The germline gives CDR1 LNHNV, CDR2 YYDKDF (reference sequence). The CDR3 consists of 18 residues. Germline trimming cut 2 bases from V and 3 bases from J; bases unmatched to any gene: 12. The CDR3 DNA follows: TGTGCCACCAGCAGATTCCCCCCGACAGGGGGCAGCGACTATGGCTACACCTTC. Its translation is CATSRFPPTGGSDYGYTF.

The chain recombines TRBV21-1 with TRBJ2-7; TRBD1 is taken as the D call from the table, unchecked against the DNA. TRBV21-1 is termed a pseudogene. The CDR3 runs 15 residues. CDR3 DNA sequence: TGTGCCAGCAGCAACGGTAGGCAGGGGTTCCACGAGCAGTACTTC. Its protein is CASSNGRQGFHEQYF.

The chain combines TRBV28 with TRBJ2-7; 11 bases map to TRBD2. This CDR3 spans 15 amino acids. The ends lost 6 bases at V and 4 bases at J; junction bases unmatched: 8. Germline assignment: CDR1 MDHEN and CDR2 SYDVKM. The CDR3 region is CASSPRASGRYEQYF. The DNA of the CDR3 is TGTGCCAGCAGCCCTAGGGCTAGCGGGAGGTACGAGCAGTACTTC.

V gene TRBV6-6 combines with J gene TRBJ2-2, with 8 bases lining up with TRBD1. After removal of 5 bases from V and 6 bases from J, the junction contained 8 bases not matched to a gene. This CDR3 region has 15 residues. Germline CDR1 MNHNY, CDR2 SVGAGI (reference sequence). The CDR3 here is CASSLPEQGAGELFF. For the CDR3, the DNA is TGTGCCAGCAGTCTTCCGGAACAGGGGGCCGGGGAGCTGTTTTTT.

The V and J genes are TRBV7-6 and TRBJ2-1, with D perhaps TRBD1 or TRBD2 (5 bases each). Germline assignment: CDR1 SGHVS and CDR2 FNYEAQ. Trimming left V 2 bases short and J 7 bases short, with 15 bases between. The CDR3 spans 15 residues. CDR3 bases: TGTGCCAGCAGCTTATGGGACGAACGGGGTAATGAGCAGTTCTTC. Translated, it gives CASSLWDERGNEQFF. Filled out from reference TRBV7-6 and TRBJ2-1, the complete variable domain reads GAGVSQSPRYKVTKRGQDVALRCDPISGHVSLYWYRQALGQGPEFLTYFNYEAQQDKSGLPNDRFSAERPEGSISTLTIQRTEQRDSAMYRCASSLWDERGNEQFFGPGTRLTVL.

This chain uses TRBV6-5 with TRBJ2-7; tentative D call: TRBD1 (6 bases). This CDR3 has 15 amino acids. Trimming stripped 0 bases from V and 5 bases from J, with 14 bases between. Germline CDR1 is MNHEY and CDR2 is SVGAGI. The CDR3 bases are TGTGCCAGCAGTTACTCTTGGCCAGGGGTCCACGAGCAGTACTTC. It codes for CASSYSWPGVHEQYF.

The chain couples TRBV6-5 to TRBJ2-2; D not certain. Germline CDR1 is MNHEY and CDR2 is SVGAGI. There are 13 residues in the CDR3. V lost 2 bases and J lost 8, with 9 bases in between. The chain's CDR3 is CASSYGDSGELFF. Here the CDR3 DNA reads TGTGCCAGCAGTTACGGGGATTCGGGGGAGCTGTTTTTT.

The V and J genes are TRBV9 and TRBJ1-2; 8 nucleotides match TRBD1. V was clipped by 6 bases and J by 4 bases; unmatched bases: 8. The CDR3 covers 14 residues. Germline CDR1 is SGDLS and CDR2 is YYNGEE. The CDR3 loop reads CASTRDRSGYGYTF. As DNA, the CDR3 is TGTGCCAGCACCAGGGACAGGTCGGGCTATGGCTACACCTTC.

V gene TRBV6-5 combines with J gene TRBJ2-5; 7 bases are shared with TRBD1. J was trimmed by 5 bases and V by 2 bases; bases with no gene match: 11. The germline V gene encodes CDR1 MNHEY and CDR2 SVGAGI. The CDR3 runs to 16 residues. The DNA of the CDR3 is TGTGCCAGCAGTTACGTGGGACAGATCTCCCCGGAGACCCAGTACTTC. Protein product: CASSYVGQISPETQYF.

The CDR3 protein is CASKIGAAGANVLTF. CDR3 bases: TGTGCCAGTAAGATAGGGGCGGCTGGGGCCAACGTCCTGACTTTC. The rearrangement joins TRBV19 to TRBJ2-6; a possible D gene is TRBD1 (5 bases). This CDR3 is built from 15 residues. Trimming took 7 bases from V and 2 from J, leaving 12 bases between them. From germline, CDR1 is LNHDA and CDR2 SQIVND (reference sequence). Using reference TRBV19 and TRBJ2-6 for the parts outside the CDR3, the full variable domain is DGGITQSPKYLFRKEGQNVTLSCEQNLNHDAMYWYRQDPGQGLRLIYYSQIVNDFQKGDIAEGYSVSREKKESFPLTVTSAQKNPTAFYLCASKIGAAGANVLTFGAGSRLTVL.

V is TRBV19 and J is TRBJ1-5, with TRBD1 identical over 10 bases. CDR1 is LNHDA and CDR2 is SQIVND in the germline V gene (reference sequence). The V gene end was trimmed by 5 bases and the J gene end by 0 bases; junction bases not matched to a gene: 13. The CDR3 has 19 amino acids. The CDR3 nucleotides are TGTGCCAGTAGTCGACCGGGACAGGGGCCCGAATATAGCAATCAGCCCCAGCATTTT. This codes for CASSRPGQGPEYSNQPQHF. Filled out from reference TRBV19 and TRBJ1-5, the complete variable domain reads DGGITQSPKYLFRKEGQNVTLSCEQNLNHDAMYWYRQDPGQGLRLIYYSQIVNDFQKGDIAEGYSVSREKKESFPLTVTSAQKNPTAFYLCASSRPGQGPEYSNQPQHFGDGTRLSIL.

V usage is TRBV29-1 and J usage is TRBJ2-1, with D perhaps TRBD2 (5 bases). The CDR3 covers 13 residues. Germline CDR1 and CDR2: SQVTM and ANQGSEA. Trimming took 7 bases from V and 9 from J, leaving 19 bases between them. In DNA form, the CDR3 reads TGCAGCGCCGTAAATGGACTTTCGGGTGAGCAGTTCTTC. This sequence encodes CSAVNGLSGEQFF.

The genes are TRBV10-3 and TRBJ1-5; the D gene is possibly TRBD1 (6 bases). Trimming cost V 5 bases and J 7 bases, with 18 bases left between them. In germline, CDR1 is ENHRY, CDR2 SYGVKD. There are 15 residues in the CDR3. The CDR3 DNA reads TGTGCCATCAGTAGTGAACAGGGAACAAGCCAGCCCCAGCATTTT. This encodes CAISSEQGTSQPQHF.

V usage is TRBV5-4 and J usage is TRBJ2-2; D is unclear. This CDR3 spans 11 amino acids. Looked up from germline, CDR1 is SGHNT and CDR2 is YYREEE (reference sequence). Trimming stripped 0 bases from V and 6 bases from J, with 0 bases between. The chain's CDR3 is CASSLAGELFF. The CDR3 DNA reads TGTGCCAGCAGCTTGGCCGGGGAGCTGTTTTTT.

V gene TRBV19 combines with J gene TRBJ1-1; D is unresolved. Trimming left V 6 bases short and J 1 base short, with 12 bases between. The CDR3 has 14 amino acids. CDR1 is LNHDA and CDR2 is SQIVND in the germline V gene (reference sequence). The CDR3 reads CASSRAAENTEAFF. CDR3 nucleotides: TGTGCCAGTAGCCGTGCAGCCGAGAACACTGAAGCTTTCTTT.

This chain joins TRBV6-5 and TRBJ1-4; D remains ambiguous. With 2 bases removed from V and 8 bases from J, the gap between germline ends came to 9 bases. CDR3 size: 13 residues. Germline CDR1 is MNHEY and CDR2 is SVGAGI. CDR3 DNA: TGTGCCAGCAGTTACGCTTTGCGGGAAAAACTGTTTTTT. It specifies CASSYALREKLFF.

The chain is built from TRBV7-8 and TRBJ2-1; 8 bases fit TRBD2. With V trimmed by 5 bases and J by 3 bases, 9 bases remained unmatched. The germline gives CDR1 SGHVS, CDR2 FQNEAQ. This CDR3 region has 16 residues. DNA for the CDR3: TGTGCCAGCAGCCAAAGAGCACTAGCGGTCTACAATGAGCAGTTCTTC. It translates to CASSQRALAVYNEQFF. Supplemented by reference TRBV7-8 and TRBJ2-1, the full variable domain reads GAGVSQSPRYKVAKRGQDVALRCDPISGHVSLFWYQQALGQGPEFLTYFQNEAQLDKSGLPSDRFFAERPEGSVSTLKIQRTQQEDSAVYLCASSQRALAVYNEQFFGPGTRLTVL.

The chain recombines TRBV4-1 with TRBJ2-7; D might be TRBD1 (7 bases). The CDR3 covers 14 residues. V dropped 4 bases and J dropped 7 bases, with 17 bases sitting between them. CDR1 MGHRA and CDR2 YSYEKL come from the germline V gene. CDR3 coding DNA: TGCGCCAGCAGCCCCCGACAGGGAGGTGGGGAGCAGTACTTC. Its protein is CASSPRQGGGEQYF.

The table lists this clone with a count of one. The chain links TRBV7-3 to TRBJ2-1; maybe TRBD2 (6 bases). CDR1 and CDR2 (germline): SGHTA, FQGTGA. There are 15 residues in the CDR3. V was trimmed by 1 base and J by 2 bases, leaving 9 bases between them. In DNA, the CDR3 is TGTGCCAGCAGCTTAAATCCGGGAGCCTACAATGAGCAGTTCTTC. It is translated as CASSLNPGAYNEQFF.

V is TRBV7-2 and J is TRBJ1-6; tentatively, D is TRBD1 (6 bases). The CDR3 consists of 15 residues. Trimming stripped 8 bases from V and 10 bases from J, with 21 bases between. Per germline, CDR1 SGHTA and CDR2 FQGNSA. Here the CDR3 reads CASGPFTGLYSPLHF. The CDR3 DNA sequence: TGTGCCAGCGGACCTTTTACAGGGTTGTACTCACCCCTCCACTTT.

The CDR3 nucleotides are TGTGCCAGCAGCCCCGGCGGGGGCCGCTACGAGCAGTACTTC. Protein: CASSPGGGRYEQYF. This chain joins TRBV5-5 and TRBJ2-7, with D tentatively TRBD2 (7 bases). Germline CDR1 and CDR2: SGHKS and YYEKEE (reference sequence). The CDR3 loop spans 14 amino acids. Trimming removed 4 bases at V and 3 bases at J, with 14 bases between.